This T cell receptor (beta chain) stems from a study of T-cell reconstitution after alpha-beta-depleted transplantation in children. General study points: When one year had passed after transplant, most T-cell counts and diversity came from newly produced T cells. Surviving recipient T cells and thymic progenitors accounted for the high day-60 TCRbeta diversity observed in some patients.

The authors prepared the TCRbeta library with unique molecular identifiers. MiXCR, run by TCRdb on the PCR reads, gives a single entry per CDR3 protein. The sample lists 9,000 or so distinct CDR3 sequences; 14% were seen once. This clonotype was counted at least ten times. What it binds is unknown. V was shortened by 5 bases and J by 0 bases, with 10 bases between the two germline ends. The CDR3 loop spans 13 amino acids. Germline values: CDR1 SQVTM, CDR2 ANQGSEA. The sequence was collected from a male patient under 18 who had a stem cell transplant for acute lymphoblastic leukemia, so the T cells may come from the graft donor. Sequenced material: PBMCs, mostly from graft donor cells, taken 60 days after TCRalphabeta/CD19-depleted stem cell transplant. The rearrangement links TRBV29-1 to TRBJ2-5; weak D call: TRBD1 (6 bases). The CDR3 sequence is CSVTGQYQETQYF. Here the CDR3 DNA reads TGCAGCGTTACCGGACAGTACCAAGAGACCCAGTACTTC.